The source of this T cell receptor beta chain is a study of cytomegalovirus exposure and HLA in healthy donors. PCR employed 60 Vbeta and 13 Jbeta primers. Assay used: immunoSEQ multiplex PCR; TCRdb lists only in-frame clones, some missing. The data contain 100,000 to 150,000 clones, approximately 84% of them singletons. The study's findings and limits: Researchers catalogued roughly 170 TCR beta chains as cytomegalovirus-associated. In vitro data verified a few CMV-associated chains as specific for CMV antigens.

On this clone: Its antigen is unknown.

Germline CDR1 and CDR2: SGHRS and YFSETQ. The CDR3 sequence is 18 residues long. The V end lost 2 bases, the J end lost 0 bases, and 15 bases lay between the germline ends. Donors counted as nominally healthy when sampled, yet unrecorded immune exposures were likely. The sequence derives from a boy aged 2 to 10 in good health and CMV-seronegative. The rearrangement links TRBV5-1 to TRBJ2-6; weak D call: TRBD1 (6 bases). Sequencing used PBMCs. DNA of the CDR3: TGCGCCAGCAGCTTCTTTAGGAAACAGGGCTCTGGGGCCAACGTCCTGACTTTC. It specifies CASSFFRKQGSGANVLTF.